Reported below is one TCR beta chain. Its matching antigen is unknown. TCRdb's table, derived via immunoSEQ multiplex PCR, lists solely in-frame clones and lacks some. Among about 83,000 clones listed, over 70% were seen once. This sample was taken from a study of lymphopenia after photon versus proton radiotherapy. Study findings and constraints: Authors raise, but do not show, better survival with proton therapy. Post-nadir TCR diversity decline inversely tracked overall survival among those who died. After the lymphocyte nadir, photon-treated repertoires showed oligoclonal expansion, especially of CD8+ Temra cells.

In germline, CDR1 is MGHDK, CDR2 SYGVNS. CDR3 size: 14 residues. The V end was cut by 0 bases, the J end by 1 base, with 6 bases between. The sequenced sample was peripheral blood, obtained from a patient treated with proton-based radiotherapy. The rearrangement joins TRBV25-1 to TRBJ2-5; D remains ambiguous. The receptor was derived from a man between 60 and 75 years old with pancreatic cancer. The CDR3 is CASSEYKGQETQYF. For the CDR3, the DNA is TGTGCCAGCAGTGAATATAAGGGCCAAGAGACCCAGTACTTC.